This TCR beta chain was captured by sequencing in a study of response to subunit inactivated influenza vaccine. TCRdb reprocessed the RT-PCR reads via MiXCR and lists one record per CDR3 protein. The profile covers 530,000 or so distinct CDR3 sequences, with approximately 12% appearing a single time and roughly a tenth taken by the ten largest. This CDR3 comprises 15 residues. V was cut by 2 bases and J by 4 bases, with 14 bases left in between. Points from the study as a whole: Authors proposed each seasonal influenza vaccination draws in few new T cells.

Notes on this clonotype: Its antigen is currently unknown.

The material was PBMCs from blood, obtained on the day of vaccination. The TCR comes from a man aged 50-60 years who received an inactivated influenza vaccine. The chain has TRBV12-3 or TRBV12-4 and TRBJ1-1, with D maybe TRBD1 (6 bases). The CDR3 nucleotides read TGTGCCAGCAGTTTATTTTGGGGGCATGGCACTGAAGCTTTCTTT. It yields the protein CASSLFWGHGTEAFF.